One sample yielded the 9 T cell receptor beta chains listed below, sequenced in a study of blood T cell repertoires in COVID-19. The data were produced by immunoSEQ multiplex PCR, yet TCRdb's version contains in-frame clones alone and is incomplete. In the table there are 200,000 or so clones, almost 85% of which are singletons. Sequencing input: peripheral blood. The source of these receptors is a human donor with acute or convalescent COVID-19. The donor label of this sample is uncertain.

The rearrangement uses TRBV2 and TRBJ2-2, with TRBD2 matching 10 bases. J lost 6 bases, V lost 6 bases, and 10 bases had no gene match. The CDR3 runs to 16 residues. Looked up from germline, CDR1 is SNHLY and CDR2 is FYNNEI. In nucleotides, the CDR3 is TGTGCCAGCAGGGCAGGGGCCAGCGGGAGGGCCGGGGAGCTGTTTTTT. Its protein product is CASRAGASGRAGELFF.

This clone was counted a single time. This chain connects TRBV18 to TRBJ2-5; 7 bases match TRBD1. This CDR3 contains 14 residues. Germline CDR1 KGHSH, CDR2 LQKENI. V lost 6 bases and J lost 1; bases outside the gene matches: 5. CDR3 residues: CASSYDRAQETQYF. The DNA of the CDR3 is TGTGCCAGCTCCTACGACAGGGCCCAAGAGACCCAGTACTTC.

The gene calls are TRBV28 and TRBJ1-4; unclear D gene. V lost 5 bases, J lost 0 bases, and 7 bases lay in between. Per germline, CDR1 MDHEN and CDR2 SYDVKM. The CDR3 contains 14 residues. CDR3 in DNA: TGTGCCAGCAGTACTCCGTCAACTAATGAAAAACTGTTTTTT. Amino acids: CASSTPSTNEKLFF. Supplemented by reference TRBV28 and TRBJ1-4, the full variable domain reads DVKVTQSSRYLVKRTGEKVFLECVQDMDHENMFWYRQDPGLGLRLIYFSYDVKMKEKGDIPEGYSVSREKKERFSLILESASTNQTSMYLCASSTPSTNEKLFFGSGTQLSVL.

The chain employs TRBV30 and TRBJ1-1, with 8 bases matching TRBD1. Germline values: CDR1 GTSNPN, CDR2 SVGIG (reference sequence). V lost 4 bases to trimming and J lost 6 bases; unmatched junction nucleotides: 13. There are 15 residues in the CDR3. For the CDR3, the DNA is TGTGCCTGGATCGGACGGACAGGGTTGAGGGCTGAAGCTTTCTTT. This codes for CAWIGRTGLRAEAFF.

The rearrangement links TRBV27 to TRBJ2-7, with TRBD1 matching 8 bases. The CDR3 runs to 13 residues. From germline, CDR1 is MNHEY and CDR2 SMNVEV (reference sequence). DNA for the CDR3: TGTGCAACCAGGGGGCAGGCATCCTACGAGCAGTACTTC. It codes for CATRGQASYEQYF.

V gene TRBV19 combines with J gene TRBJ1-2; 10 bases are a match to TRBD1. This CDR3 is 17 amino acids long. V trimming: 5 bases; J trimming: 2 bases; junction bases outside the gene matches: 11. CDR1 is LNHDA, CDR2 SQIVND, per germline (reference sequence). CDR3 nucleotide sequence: TGTGCCAGTAGTGCCCGGGACAGGGGAGGCGGGAACTATGGCTACACCTTC. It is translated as CASSARDRGGGNYGYTF.

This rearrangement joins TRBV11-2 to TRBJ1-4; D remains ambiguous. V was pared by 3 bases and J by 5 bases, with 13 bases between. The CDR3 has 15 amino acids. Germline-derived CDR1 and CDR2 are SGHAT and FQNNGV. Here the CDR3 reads CASSFTGGRNEKLFF. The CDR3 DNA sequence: TGTGCCAGCAGCTTCACGGGAGGCAGGAATGAAAAACTGTTTTTT.

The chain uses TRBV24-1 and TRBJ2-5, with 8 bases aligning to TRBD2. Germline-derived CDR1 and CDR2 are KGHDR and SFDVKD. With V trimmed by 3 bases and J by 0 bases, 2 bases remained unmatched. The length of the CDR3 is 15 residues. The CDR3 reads CATSDPGGDQETQYF. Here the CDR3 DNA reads TGTGCCACCAGTGATCCCGGGGGGGACCAAGAGACCCAGTACTTC.

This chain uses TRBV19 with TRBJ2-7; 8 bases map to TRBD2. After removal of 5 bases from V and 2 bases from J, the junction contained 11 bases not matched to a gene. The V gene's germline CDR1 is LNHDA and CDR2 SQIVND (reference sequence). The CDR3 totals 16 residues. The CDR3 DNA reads TGTGCCAGTAGTGCACTCACTAGCGGAGGGACCTACGAGCAGTACTTC. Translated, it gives CASSALTSGGTYEQYF. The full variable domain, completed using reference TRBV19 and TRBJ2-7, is DGGITQSPKYLFRKEGQNVTLSCEQNLNHDAMYWYRQDPGQGLRLIYYSQIVNDFQKGDIAEGYSVSREKKESFPLTVTSAQKNPTAFYLCASSALTSGGTYEQYFGPGTRLTVT.